This T cell receptor (beta chain) comes out of a study of vaccination and CD4 T cells after COVID-19. Study-wide background: Collection of post-vaccine samples followed dose two by a median around 72 days, spanning a range of 14 to 241.

Deletions cut 7 bases from V and 1 base from J, with 13 bases between. Germline-derived CDR1 and CDR2 are MNHNS and SASEGT. This CDR3 is built from 14 residues. The Oncomine TCR Beta short-read assay generated sequence data from the DNA of cultured CD4+ T cells. TCRdb independently ran MiXCR on the PCR reads; one entry per CDR3 protein. The sample lists approximately 11,000 distinct CDR3 sequences; less than 55% were seen once. Relative to its sample, this clonotype is large. Its antigen is unidentified. Treatment reported: roughly 10-day PBMC culture with coronavirus spike peptide pools or control peptides (ViraFEST assay).

The sample taken for sequencing was CD4+ T cells from blood, cultured in vitro. The clonotype was recovered from a human donor who had recovered from COVID-19. The chain recombines TRBV6-1 with TRBJ1-1; possibly TRBD1 for D (5 bases). The CDR3 reads CASMGGLANTEAFF. The DNA of the CDR3 is TGTGCCAGCATGGGGGGACTGGCGAACACTGAAGCTTTCTTT.